This paragraph reports one T cell receptor beta chain. The data belong to a study of T cells in localized non-small cell lung cancer. TCRdb keeps only in-frame clones here, not all; method: immunoSEQ multiplex PCR. The sample yields approximately 35,000 clones, approximately 90% seen once. The sequenced sample was peripheral blood mononuclear cells, obtained before any cancer treatment. The receptor was isolated from a female donor older than 55 with stage II lung adenocarcinoma.

The CDR3 sequence: CASSLQQGGNTEAFF. Written as DNA, the CDR3 is TGTGCCAGCAGCTTACAACAGGGGGGGAACACTGAAGCTTTCTTT. The rearrangement joins TRBV7-6 to TRBJ1-1; 8 nucleotides align to TRBD1. Germline V gene lookup returns CDR1 SGHVS and CDR2 FNYEAQ. Unmatched junction bases numbered 3, after V lost 2 bases and J lost 1 base. The CDR3 runs 15 residues.